This TCR beta chain was captured by sequencing in a study of blood T cell repertoires in COVID-19. About the research overall: Samples came from the United States, Italy and Spain, spanning acute and convalescent COVID-19.

Profiled with immunoSEQ multiplex PCR; TCRdb holds only in-frame clones, not every one. This table holds 30,000 to 45,000 clones, 70% to 80% found once. CDR3 size: 17 residues. Germline V gene lookup returns CDR1 SGHNT and CDR2 YYREEE (reference sequence). V lost 4 bases and J lost 7; bases outside the gene matches: 10. The genes are TRBV5-4 and TRBJ2-3; 15 bases agree with TRBD2. What was sequenced was peripheral blood. This TCR came from a man aged 60 to 75 with active COVID-19. The CDR3 nucleotides read TGTGCCAGCAGCCCTGGACTAGCGGGGGGGATACGCTATACGCAGTATTTT. Translation gives CASSPGLAGGIRYTQYF. The full variable domain, in which reference TRBV5-4 and TRBJ2-3 provide the parts outside the CDR3, is ETGVTQSPTHLIKTRGQQVTLRCSSQSGHNTVSWYQQALGQGPQFIFQYYREEENGRGNFPPRFSGLQFPNYSSELNVNALELDDSALYLCASSPGLAGGIRYTQYFGPGTRLTVL.